The 32 T cell receptor beta chains listed next were all sequenced from one sample in a study of blood T cell repertoires in COVID-19. Some clones are missing from TCRdb's copy, which holds only in-frame ones; the method was immunoSEQ multiplex PCR. The repertoire holds over 30,000 clones, 91% seen once, with around 5% in the top ten. Sequencing was carried out using peripheral blood. These receptors were collected from a human donor in a cohort sampled during active COVID-19.

The J gene is TRBJ2-5, the V gene TRBV2; 9 bases agree with TRBD2. J lost 5 bases, V lost 0 bases, and 7 bases had no gene match. CDR1 SNHLY and CDR2 FYNNEI come from the germline V gene. The CDR3 has 16 amino acids. The CDR3 sequence is CASSEAPLAGTETQYF. The DNA for the CDR3 is TGTGCCAGCAGTGAAGCCCCCCTAGCGGGGACGGAGACCCAGTACTTC.

This chain links TRBV11-3 with TRBJ2-2, with TRBD1 matching 7 bases. Losses at the gene ends were 4 bases for V and 4 bases for J; bases not matched to a gene: 9. The CDR3 length is 16 residues. The V gene's germline CDR1 is SGHNT and CDR2 YENEEA. This chain's CDR3 is CASSYQTGFSTGELFF. The CDR3 bases are TGTGCCAGCAGCTACCAGACAGGGTTCAGCACCGGGGAGCTGTTTTTT.

The chain employs TRBV6-5 and TRBJ2-4; 8 bases fit TRBD1. V dropped 4 bases and J dropped 6; count of bases not matched to a gene: 5. CDR3 length equals 14 residues. Germline CDR1 reads MNHEY; CDR2 reads SVGAGI. For the CDR3, the DNA is TGTGCCAGCAGTTCGACAGGGGCCGGAAACATTCAGTACTTC. It codes for CASSSTGAGNIQYF.

The genes are TRBV19 and TRBJ1-1; 7 bases line up with TRBD1. Germline V lookup: CDR1 LNHDA, CDR2 SQIVND (reference sequence). V shed 4 bases and J 6 bases; nucleotides not matched to a gene: 8. This CDR3 contains 14 residues. DNA for the CDR3: TGTGCCAGTAGTACGGGACAGTCGGGGGCTGAAGCTTTCTTT. It is translated as CASSTGQSGAEAFF.

The rearrangement links TRBV6-5 to TRBJ2-5; maybe TRBD2 (5 bases). The V gene lost 6 bases and the J gene lost 5 bases, with 19 bases spanning the gap. This CDR3 region has 15 residues. Germline V gene lookup returns CDR1 MNHEY and CDR2 SVGAGI. In DNA form, the CDR3 reads TGTGCCAGCAGCTCCCCCCTTCGAGGGAAGGAGACCCAGTACTTC. Protein: CASSSPLRGKETQYF.

The chain recombines TRBV13 with TRBJ1-2; weak D call: TRBD1 (5 bases). In germline, CDR1 is PRHDT, CDR2 FYEKMQ (reference sequence). The CDR3 is made up of 14 amino acids. V was pared by 5 bases and J by 4 bases, with 14 bases between. CDR3 nucleotides: TGTGCCAGCAGCCTCAGACAGCTTCTCTATGGCTACACCTTC. This sequence encodes CASSLRQLLYGYTF.

The rearrangement links TRBV21-1 to TRBJ2-3; the D segment call TRBD2 is taken from the table without a DNA check. TRBV21-1 is a pseudogene locus. The CDR3 covers 17 residues. The DNA of the CDR3 is TGTGCCAGCAGCAAAGCGAAAAGGACGGCTAGCGGAGATACGCAGTATTTT. This gives the protein CASSKAKRTASGDTQYF.

The chain employs TRBV7-2 and TRBJ1-2; TRBD1 agrees at 7 bases. CDR3 length equals 16 residues. V dropped 6 bases and J dropped 4; count of bases not matched to a gene: 14. The germline gives CDR1 SGHTA, CDR2 FQGNSA. This CDR3 reads CASRPGGTAIFYGYTF. CDR3 DNA: TGTGCCAGCAGACCAGGGGGGACGGCGATTTTCTATGGCTACACCTTC. The full variable domain, completed using reference TRBV7-2 and TRBJ1-2, is GAGVSQSPSNKVTEKGKDVELRCDPISGHTALYWYRQSLGQGLEFLIYFQGNSAPDKSGLPSDRFSAERTGGSVSTLTIQRTQQEDSAVYLCASRPGGTAIFYGYTFGSGTRLTVV.

The chain employs TRBV28 and TRBJ2-7, with D maybe TRBD1 (6 bases). Germline CDR1 reads MDHEN; CDR2 reads SYDVKM. V was pared by 4 bases and J by 0 bases, with 16 bases between. The CDR3 contains 16 residues. The CDR3 DNA reads as TGTGCCAGCAGTTCACCAGGAGACAGGAGCTCCTACGAGCAGTACGTC. It is translated as CASSSPGDRSSYEQYV.

V is TRBV5-1 and J is TRBJ1-5; TRBD1 matches 7 bases. The CDR3 runs 16 residues. Looked up from germline, CDR1 is SGHRS and CDR2 is YFSETQ. After removal of 0 bases from V and 5 bases from J, the junction contained 8 bases not matched to a gene. The DNA for the CDR3 is TGCGCCAGCAGCTTGGGAGGGACAGAACGATATCAGCCCCAGCATTTT. Its protein is CASSLGGTERYQPQHF. The whole variable domain, remainder taken from reference TRBV5-1 and TRBJ1-5, is KAGVTQTPRYLIKTRGQQVTLSCSPISGHRSVSWYQQTPGQGLQFLFEYFSETQRNKGNFPGRFSGRQFSNSRSEMNVSTLELGDSALYLCASSLGGTERYQPQHFGDGTRLSIL.

The chain recombines TRBV11-3 with TRBJ2-5; D gene uncertain. Germline CDR1 reads SGHNT; CDR2 reads YENEEA. The CDR3 spans 12 residues. The ends were cut back, 5 bases at V and 1 base at J, with 5 bases in the middle. The CDR3 here is CASSLLQETQYF. CDR3 in DNA: TGTGCCAGCAGCCTCCTCCAAGAGACCCAGTACTTC.

The chain recombines TRBV3-1 (or the pseudogene TRBV3-2) with TRBJ1-5; no clear D. Trimming took 1 base from V and 0 from J, leaving 7 bases between them. CDR3 length: 15 residues. Germline loops: CDR1 LGHDT, CDR2 YNNKEL (reference sequence). The CDR3, as DNA: TGTGCCAGCAGCCAAGGGCTAGTTAGCAATCAGCCCCAGCATTTT. Translating it yields CASSQGLVSNQPQHF.

The genes are TRBV6-5 and TRBJ1-3, with D maybe TRBD1 (5 bases). The CDR3 runs to 14 residues. Trimming took off 9 bases at V and 0 bases at J, with 12 bases between the two ends. CDR1 and CDR2 (germline): MNHEY, SVGAGI. The CDR3 reads CASCRGVSGNTIYF. CDR3 nucleotides: TGTGCCAGTTGCCGGGGGGTCTCTGGAAACACCATATATTTT.

The V call is TRBV10-3, the J call TRBJ1-2; possible D gene TRBD1, 6 bases. Germline loops: CDR1 ENHRY, CDR2 SYGVKD. The germline V and J ends were trimmed by 2 bases and 8 bases, with 9 bases remaining between them. CDR3 length: 12 amino acids. In DNA, the CDR3 is TGTGCCATCAGTGAGGACAGGCTGGGCTACACCTTC. Translated, it gives CAISEDRLGYTF.

The chain is built from TRBV3-1 (or the pseudogene TRBV3-2) and TRBJ2-2; tentative D call: TRBD1 (5 bases). The CDR3 covers 14 residues. The germline V gene has CDR1 LGHDT and CDR2 YNNKEL (reference sequence). Trimming took off 4 bases at V and 4 bases at J, with 10 bases between the two ends. DNA for the CDR3: TGTGCCAGCAGCCGGTGGGGCCTCACCGGGGAGCTGTTTTTT. Translated, it gives CASSRWGLTGELFF.

The chain joins TRBV14 to TRBJ2-1, with 8 bases identical to TRBD1. The CDR3 has 15 residues. Germline trimming cut 4 bases from V and 4 bases from J; bases unmatched to any gene: 6. Germline loops: CDR1 SGHDN, CDR2 FVKESK. DNA of the CDR3: TGTGCCAGCAGCCCGGGAGACAGGGGTTACAATGAGCAGTTCTTC. Translating it yields CASSPGDRGYNEQFF.

The chain couples TRBV24-1 to TRBJ2-3; 8 bases align to TRBD2. This CDR3 contains 16 residues. With V trimmed by 4 bases and J by 7 bases, 12 bases remained unmatched. Germline V lookup: CDR1 KGHDR, CDR2 SFDVKD. The CDR3 is CATSELSGGKGNTQYF. In DNA, the CDR3 is TGTGCCACCAGTGAGTTAAGCGGGGGTAAGGGGAATACGCAGTATTTT.

V and J are TRBV18 and TRBJ1-1; 8 nucleotides align to TRBD1. This CDR3 has 15 residues. After removal of 1 base from V and 4 bases from J, the junction contained 5 bases not matched to a gene. The germline V gene has CDR1 KGHSH and CDR2 LQKENI. This CDR3 is CASSPLGQVSTEAFF. CDR3 coding DNA: TGTGCCAGCTCACCACTGGGACAGGTGTCCACTGAAGCTTTCTTT.

This chain links TRBV11-3 with TRBJ1-1; the D is unclear. Germline V lookup: CDR1 SGHNT, CDR2 YENEEA. CDR3 length: 15 amino acids. Trimming took off 4 bases at V and 2 bases at J, with 14 bases between the two ends. The CDR3 DNA follows: TGTGCCAGCAGCTCGGCCGGAGGCCTTAACACTGAAGCTTTCTTT. It encodes CASSSAGGLNTEAFF.

The chain combines TRBV7-9 with TRBJ2-5; weak D call: TRBD2 (5 bases). Germline V gives CDR1 SEHNR, CDR2 FQNEAQ (reference sequence). V lost 5 bases and J lost 5, with 12 bases in between. The CDR3 runs to 13 residues. CDR3 sequence reads: CASSLLGYETQYF. CDR3 coding DNA: TGTGCCAGCAGCCTACTAGGATATGAGACCCAGTACTTC.

This chain joins TRBV19 and TRBJ2-6; 10 bases agree with TRBD1. The CDR3 loop spans 19 amino acids. Unmatched junction bases numbered 9, after V lost 4 bases and J lost 0 bases. In germline, CDR1 is LNHDA, CDR2 SQIVND (reference sequence). CDR3 loop: CASSTKGTGEPSGANVLTF. In DNA, the CDR3 is TGTGCCAGTAGTACCAAAGGGACAGGGGAACCCTCTGGGGCCAACGTCCTGACTTTC.

The chain has TRBV6-2 or TRBV6-3 and TRBJ2-2; D possibly corresponds to TRBD2 (6 bases). Germline loops: CDR1 MNHEY, CDR2 SVGEGT. V was cut by 2 bases and J by 5 bases, with 15 bases left in between. There are 16 residues in the CDR3. The CDR3 spells CASSYLGSPLTGELFF. CDR3 sequence (DNA): TGTGCCAGCAGTTACCTCGGGAGCCCCCTTACCGGGGAGCTGTTTTTT.

This clone came up once. The sample has other DNA sequences that encode this CDR3 too. The rearrangement links TRBV7-3 to TRBJ1-2; 8 nucleotides align to TRBD1. Losses at the gene ends were 5 bases for V and 3 bases for J; bases not matched to a gene: 8. In germline, CDR1 is SGHTA, CDR2 FQGTGA. CDR3 length equals 15 residues. CDR3 DNA: TGTGCCAGCAGCGTTACAGGGGGTCGGGACTATGGCTACACCTTC. Its protein is CASSVTGGRDYGYTF.

The chain links TRBV7-8 to TRBJ2-5; D is undetermined. This CDR3 has 12 amino acids. CDR1 is SGHVS and CDR2 is FQNEAQ in the germline V gene. Trimming took off 5 bases at V and 5 bases at J, with 9 bases between the two ends. The CDR3 region is CASSPVLETQYF. DNA for the CDR3: TGTGCCAGCAGCCCCGTTCTGGAGACCCAGTACTTC.

The chain uses TRBV18 and TRBJ2-1; TRBD2 might be the D (5 bases). CDR3 length: 17 residues. Germline V lookup: CDR1 KGHSH, CDR2 LQKENI. Trimming stripped 2 bases from V and 0 bases from J, with 14 bases between. The CDR3 region is CASSPRTPQSSYNEQFF. DNA of the CDR3: TGTGCCAGCTCACCAAGGACTCCTCAAAGCTCCTACAATGAGCAGTTCTTC.

V is TRBV2 and J is TRBJ1-6, with D unclear. The germline gives CDR1 SNHLY, CDR2 FYNNEI. The CDR3 sequence is 15 residues long. Between the trimmed V and J ends, which lost 3 bases and 6 bases, there was a span of 12 bases. DNA of the CDR3: TGTGCCAGCAGTGACCAAGCGACTGCTAATTCACCCCTCCACTTT. Protein: CASSDQATANSPLHF.

This chain links TRBV12-3 or TRBV12-4 with TRBJ2-7, with D perhaps matching TRBD2 (6 bases). The CDR3 totals 11 residues. Trimming pared 6 bases from V and 6 bases from J, leaving 9 bases between. The CDR3 protein is CASSRLGEQYV. The CDR3 DNA reads TGTGCCAGCAGCCGACTAGGCGAGCAGTACGTC.

The chain links TRBV7-9 to TRBJ1-4, with TRBD1 matching 8 bases. Germline V gene data show CDR1 as SEHNR and CDR2 as FQNEAQ (reference sequence). The CDR3 extends over 15 amino acids. Trimming at V came to 1 base and at J to 8 bases, leaving 6 bases not matched to a gene. In DNA form, the CDR3 reads TGTGCCAGCAGCTTAGGACCGGGACAGGAAGAAAAACTGTTTTTT. Translating gives CASSLGPGQEEKLFF. The entire variable domain, with the rest obtained from reference TRBV7-9 and TRBJ1-4, is as follows: DTGVSQNPRHKITKRGQNVTFRCDPISEHNRLYWYRQTLGQGPEFLTYFQNEAQLEKSRLLSDRFSAERPKGSFSTLEIQRTEQGDSAMYLCASSLGPGQEEKLFFGSGTQLSVL.

This chain links TRBV4-3 with TRBJ1-2; perhaps TRBD1 as D (5 bases). V was cut by 4 bases and J by 1 base, with 19 bases left in between. Germline loops: CDR1 LGHNA, CDR2 YSLEER. This CDR3 is 17 amino acids long. The CDR3 loop reads CASSRMEGLGFNYGYTF. CDR3 sequence (DNA): TGCGCCAGCAGCCGGATGGAGGGACTGGGTTTTAACTATGGCTACACCTTC.

The V and J genes are TRBV6-5 and TRBJ2-5; 9 bases agree with TRBD1. The V gene end was trimmed by 0 bases and the J gene end by 2 bases; junction bases not matched to a gene: 4. Germline V lookup: CDR1 MNHEY, CDR2 SVGAGI. CDR3 length: 16 residues. In nucleotides, the CDR3 is TGTGCCAGCAGTTACTCGCCGACAGGGGGTCAAGAGACCCAGTACTTC. Amino acids: CASSYSPTGGQETQYF.

V is TRBV6-6 and J is TRBJ2-7, with D possibly being TRBD2 (5 bases). The CDR3 extends over 13 amino acids. Germline V CDR1 and CDR2: MNHNY, SVGAGI (reference sequence). Here the CDR3 DNA reads TGTGTCACTTTTCAGGACTTTGATTACGAGCAGTACGTC. Protein product: CVTFQDFDYEQYV.

The rearrangement uses TRBV19 and TRBJ1-2; 8 bases agree with TRBD1. Germline CDR1 and CDR2: LNHDA and SQIVND (reference sequence). Trimming removed 6 bases from V and 2 bases from J; junction bases left unmatched: 5. This CDR3 contains 14 residues. The DNA of the CDR3 is TGTGCCAGTAGCGGGACAGGAAAAAACTATGGCTACACCTTC. Translated: CASSGTGKNYGYTF. Using reference TRBV19 and TRBJ1-2 for the parts outside the CDR3, the full variable domain is DGGITQSPKYLFRKEGQNVTLSCEQNLNHDAMYWYRQDPGQGLRLIYYSQIVNDFQKGDIAEGYSVSREKKESFPLTVTSAQKNPTAFYLCASSGTGKNYGYTFGSGTRLTVV.